This T cell receptor beta chain was sequenced in a study of T cells in Graves' hyperthyroidism and ophthalmopathy. Study summary: At the time of initial diagnosis and before any treatment, peripheral blood was collected. Study-level findings and limits: Model predictions of ophthalmopathy came a median roughly 6.4 months before onset.

This clonotype was recorded once. The antigen remains undetermined. From RNA transcripts, TCR beta CDR3 regions were amplified. The study used the HTBI primer set for a first-round RT-PCR of the TCR CDR3. From the multiplex PCR reads, TCRdb called clonotypes with MiXCR, one entry per CDR3 protein. Of over 150,000 distinct CDR3 sequences in the sample, around 17% were seen once. This CDR3 comprises 15 residues. Germline values: CDR1 SQVTM, CDR2 ANQGSEA. The trim removed 4 bases at V and 3 bases at J, leaving 11 bases unmatched. The V and J genes are TRBV29-1 and TRBJ2-7, with TRBD2 identical over 8 bases. This clonotype was obtained from a woman aged 45-65 years with Graves' hyperthyroidism. The specimen sequenced was blood. The chain's CDR3 is CSVGDLAGTVYEQYF. The CDR3 DNA reads TGCAGCGTTGGAGATTTAGCGGGAACGGTCTACGAGCAGTACTTC.